Sequencing of this T cell receptor beta chain was carried out in a study of molecular identifiers for immune sequencing clone quantification. Looking at the study overall: In replicates, RNA from about 20,000 or 100,000 naive CD8 cells was split five ways, four sequenced.

This clonotype was observed a few times. No antigen is known for it. Study-wide results and limits: Barcode-sharing identical TCR molecules could underestimate highly expanded clone sizes.

The use of previously described methods and listed TCR primers produced the bulk TCR libraries. Via MiXCR, TCRdb re-called the PCR reads, giving one row per CDR3 protein. The data show about half a million distinct CDR3 sequences, with about a fifth seen just once and under 0.85% held by the top ten. The CDR3 totals 12 residues. Germline loops: CDR1 LNHDA, CDR2 SQIVND (reference sequence). V shed 7 bases and J shed 4 bases, with 10 bases lying between them. The chain links TRBV19 to TRBJ1-2; D gene ambiguous. Sequenced: naive CD8+ T cells from blood, with Jurkat cell RNA spiked in. The sample's subset: FACS-sorted CD8+CD4-CCR7+CD45RA+ naive T cells. This receptor was taken from a human donor in good health. Some libraries in this study had Jurkat cell RNA spiked in. CDR3: CASKSGGYGYTF. CDR3 DNA: TGTGCCAGTAAGTCCGGAGGCTATGGCTACACCTTC.